This entry concerns a single T cell receptor beta chain. This clonotype has just a few counts. No antigen is known for it. Nothing much larger sits one base from this clone, and base qualities are not available. The receptor library was made with RACE. The sample was run on a NextSeq 500. Library preparation attached unique molecular identifiers to individual cDNA molecules for quantitative, reproducible TCR counting. Both TCR alpha and TCR beta chains were sequenced from each blood RNA sample. Under the source paper's analysis protocol: The median number of TCRs per sample was approximately 93,000, ranging from 23,224 to 690,600. The Decombinator software suite was used to annotate the V, J and CDR3 of the TCR reads. To make PS versus PT1 abundance plots, every sample was subsampled to the same number of TCRs (28,000). TCRs were defined as expanded if absent before sensitization and observed at least eight times at the 2-week time point. In TCRdb, the public reads were trimmed at Q25 with fastp and aligned with MiXCR, with productive beta chains retained. Under each unique CDR3 protein, matching rows form one entry showing the most common genes and DNA. In this record, the V and J calls reflect TCRdb's handling and not the investigators' own analysis. The sample table lists roughly 120,000 distinct CDR3 sequences, about 12% of them with a count of one. The top ten hold about 1.4% of the sample.

The sample comes from a study of human T cells and chemical hapten exposure (dated by TCRdb to about 2021). Background on the whole study: For sensitization, 2% DPC in acetone was applied to a 2 cm by 2 cm area of upper inner arm skin. Patients additionally received weekly therapeutic DPC doses to the scalp throughout the roughly 24-week study period. Patch testing was done on the upper back using Finn chambers containing 0.01% DPC, and results were scored after 6 days according to International Contact Dermatitis Research Group standards. Alopecia areata with under or over 50% scalp involvement, alopecia totalis and alopecia universalis were represented in the patient cohort, which was mostly female. Libraries were combined into a pool for sequencing, and differences in TCR yield between samples came mainly from small differences in library volumes within the pool. The study tracked peripheral blood TCR repertoire changes in vivo during primary and secondary sensitization to the hapten diphenylcyclopropenone (DPC) in alopecia patients. Blood samples were taken from patients before sensitization (week 0) and then at 2, 6 and about 24 weeks after DPC sensitization. Blood for TCR sequencing was provided by twenty-nine alopecia patients at one to four time points (pre-sensitization, 2, 6 and 24 weeks). Overall study outcomes, separate from this receptor: Significantly more large CDR3 similarity clusters were formed by expanded TCRs than by pre-sensitization or healthy control sets, consistent with antigen-driven responses. The number of TCRs above 1 in 1000 frequency did not change with DPC sensitization; there was no evidence of global repertoire structure alterations. All patients had alopecia, a presumed autoimmune disease, so their immune response might differ from that of healthy individuals. Repeated subsampling changed both the strength of the expansion versus patch-test correlation and the threshold at which the correlation became significant. Patch test score correlated positively with the number of PT1 expanded TCRs, reaching significance at thresholds 8, 16 and 32 but not at 4.

The time point label here, explained by the study, means: patch test 1, 2 weeks after DPC sensitization. In the paper's terms, the treatment or condition label means: therapeutic diphenylcyclopropenone sensitization with weekly scalp DPC. At every patch-test visit, the blood draw took place before the patch test was put on. Patients were considered eligible if aged 18 to 70, diagnosed with alopecia and deemed suitable for DPC therapy, and patients were excluded if pregnant. Unfractionated whole blood was collected in Tempus Blood RNA tubes, and total RNA was extracted from that blood. The CDR3 starts with the cysteine, ends with the phenylalanine, and has 14 residues. The only DNA kept is the CDR3, 42 bases in frame from the first base. The germline V end is reduced by 3 bases and the J end by 5 bases; junction bases left unmatched: 4. For CDR1 and CDR2, the germline V gene (reference sequence) lists DFQATT and SNEGSKA.

The specimen was whole blood, collected in connection with sensitization to the hapten diphenylcyclopropenone (DPC). Recombination linked TRBV20-1 to TRBJ2-3, with 11 central nucleotides matching TRBD2. This TCR derives from a woman aged 45-60 years with alopecia areata. Some clones in this sample may be carry-over from other donors' samples. The nucleotide sequence reads TGCAGTGCTAGGACTAGCGGGATACGAGATACGCAGTATTTT. Translated, this gives CSARTSGIRDTQYF.